This T cell receptor (beta chain) was profiled in a study of T cell responses to AZD1222 COVID-19 vaccine. At the level of the study: It was second doses at about 4 or about 12 weeks that were pooled. General study points: The study found vaccine-associated CD4 TCRs spanning spike, dominant at 160-218 and 743-854. Nearly half of unique spike-specific TCRs reportedly avoided B.1.351 and B.1.1.7 mutated regions. It was only after the peak T cell response that any repertoires were sampled.

Worth noting for this clone: The antigen remains undetermined.

TCRdb's copy holds only in-frame clones and misses some; the assay was immunoSEQ multiplex PCR. The table records approximately 90,000 clones, approximately 90% of them present only once. V lost 6 bases and J lost 6, with 12 bases in between. Germline loops: CDR1 MNHNY, CDR2 SVGAGI (reference sequence). The CDR3 loop spans 12 amino acids. The clonotype originates from an adult in good health. The specimen comprised peripheral blood, sampled on day 0 of AZD1222 vaccination. J is TRBJ2-7 and V is TRBV6-6; a weak D match, TRBD1 (6 bases). Here the CDR3 DNA reads TGTGCCAGCAGGCCAGGGGACGGCGAGCAGTACTTC. Translated, it gives CASRPGDGEQYF.